The sequence of this T cell receptor (beta chain) was determined in a study of chemoradiotherapy in HPV16-positive cancers. Study information: Functional T-cell assays on a couple of HPV16-positive patients' cells defined candidate HPV-specific clones and common TCR motifs.

The repertoire was sequenced with immunoSEQ multiplex PCR; TCRdb's copy has only in-frame clones and lacks some. The sample lists approximately 20,000 clones, around 87% occurring once. Over chemoradiotherapy, repertoires were sampled more than once. Overall study results and limits: Candidate HPV-specific clones and E7-related TCR motifs grew in tumor during treatment.

Concerning this clone: Its antigen remains unknown.

V was shortened by 1 base and J by 2 bases, with 12 bases between the two germline ends. This CDR3 is built from 15 residues. Germline loops: CDR1 SGHTA, CDR2 FQGTGA. The clonotype was recovered from a human donor with HPV-associated anogenital cancer. The sample in question was blood, obtained from a patient who underwent chemoradiotherapy. The chain combines TRBV7-3 with TRBJ2-7; D perhaps matches TRBD1 (6 bases). Here the CDR3 reads CASSLNGQRTYEQYF. DNA of the CDR3: TGTGCCAGCAGCTTAAACGGACAGCGAACCTACGAGCAGTACTTC.